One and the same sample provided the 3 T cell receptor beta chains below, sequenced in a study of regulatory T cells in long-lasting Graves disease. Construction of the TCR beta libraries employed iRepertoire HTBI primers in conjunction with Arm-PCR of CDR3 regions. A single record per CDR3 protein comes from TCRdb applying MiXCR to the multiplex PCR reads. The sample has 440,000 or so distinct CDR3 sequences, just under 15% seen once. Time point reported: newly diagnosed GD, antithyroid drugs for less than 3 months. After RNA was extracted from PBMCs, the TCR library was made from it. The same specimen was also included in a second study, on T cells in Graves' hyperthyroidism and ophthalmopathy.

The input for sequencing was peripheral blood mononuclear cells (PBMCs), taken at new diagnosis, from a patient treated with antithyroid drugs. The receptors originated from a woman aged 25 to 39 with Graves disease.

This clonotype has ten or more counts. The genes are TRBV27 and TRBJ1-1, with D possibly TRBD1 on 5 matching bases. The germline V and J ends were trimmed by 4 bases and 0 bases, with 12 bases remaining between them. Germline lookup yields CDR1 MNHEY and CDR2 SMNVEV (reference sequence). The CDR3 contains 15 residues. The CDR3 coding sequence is TGTGCCAGCAGTTATCAGGGACCCATGAACACTGAAGCTTTCTTT. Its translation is CASSYQGPMNTEAFF.

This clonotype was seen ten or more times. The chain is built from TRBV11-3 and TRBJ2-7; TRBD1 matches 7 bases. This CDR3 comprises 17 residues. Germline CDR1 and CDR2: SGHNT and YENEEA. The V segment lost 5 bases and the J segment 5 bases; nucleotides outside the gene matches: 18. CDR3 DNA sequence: TGTGCCAGCAGCCTGGAGACCAAGGGGGCAAAACTGGACGAGCAGTACTTC. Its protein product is CASSLETKGAKLDEQYF.

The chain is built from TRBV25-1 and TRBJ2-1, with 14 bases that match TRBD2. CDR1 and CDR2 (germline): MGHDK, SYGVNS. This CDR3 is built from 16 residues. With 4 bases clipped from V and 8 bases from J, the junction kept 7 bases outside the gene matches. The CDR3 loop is CASSGLTSGRADEQFF. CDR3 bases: TGTGCCAGCAGTGGGCTGACTAGCGGGAGGGCCGATGAGCAGTTCTTC.